This T cell receptor (beta chain) was captured in a study of shared clonotypes between healthy human individuals (dated by TCRdb to the early 2020s). The study in broad terms: Two women and three men aged 18 to 49 years were included in the cohort. Blood TCR repertoires of roughly 5 healthy adults were deeply sequenced to estimate repertoire size and the extent of clonotype sharing between individuals. To increase sequencing depth and limit assay-specific biases, TCR repertoire library preparation and sequencing were carried out by different laboratories using diverse techniques. Leukapheresis yielded between about 0.8 and 9.5 billion PBMCs per donor. Beyond this particular receptor, the publication reports: Pairwise subsampling indicated that sequencing depth was expected to affect the degree of clonotype sharing among donors. The small number of donors limited the genetic and exposure-history diversity represented. Sampling was restricted to blood, and TCR repertoires in tissue are likely to differ from TCR repertoires in blood.

Turning to this clone: Its antigen remains unidentified. No much larger clone exists at a distance of one base, and base qualities are not known.

CDR1 and CDR2 (LGHNT, FRNRAP) derive from the germline V gene. Including the terminal cysteine and phenylalanine, the CDR3 comprises 16 residues. This entry keeps only the CDR3 DNA: 48 bases, framed from base 1. Trimming takes 0 bases off V and 4 bases off J; junction bases not matched to a gene: 9. TCR CDR3 regions were amplified from genomic DNA by multiplex PCR using the deep immunoSEQ assay. Genomic DNA extracted from each cell subset was distributed evenly over all wells of several immunoSEQ 96-well plates, and each plate served as one replicate. Each replicate PCR for unsorted PBMC received roughly 290 ng genomic DNA, equal to around 30,000 T cell genomes. Ten immunoSEQ deep assay plates were used to sequence the unsorted PBMC genomic DNA. Purified libraries were quantified with a Qubit 3.0 fluorometer, sized on a Bioanalyzer 2100, and re-quantified with the KAPA Library Quantification kit. Every immunoSEQ 96-well plate was sequenced on a separate single-read 150-cycle Illumina NextSeq 550 flow cell. The study's own analysis went as follows. Because the immunoSEQ output included only junctional sequences and no quality scores, the filtering could not be the same as the filtering used for full-length reads. To assign V/J genes and CDR3, sequences were annotated using PyIR, a Python wrapper for IgBLAST v1.9, with IMGT germline references. Reads were removed for weak V/J assignments (E-value above 1e-6), missing CDR3, stop codons, out-of-frame junctions, or ambiguous translated residues. V3J clonotypes were defined as sequences sharing an identical inferred V gene, J gene, and CDR3 amino acid sequence. To compute the percentage overlap between repertoires, the number of shared unique clonotypes was divided by the size of the smaller repertoire. RTK rarefaction, the Chao1 estimator, and Recon v2.1 estimates of unobserved clonotypes were used to assess repertoire richness. The source is immuneACCESS, and TCRdb retained only in-frame sequences with V and J called. Part of the clones is not carried over; for the studies checked, unresolved V genes explain less than half of this, and the remainder is unexplained. That table supplies the V and J calls and clone size; D and trimming were determined from the DNA. For this sample the table gives some 470,000 clones, of which around 80% were detected only once. The ten top clones hold 10% to 15% of the sample.

Healthy HIV-negative adults with no recently reported acute infections or vaccinations were included as donors. All donors were Caucasian adults living in Nashville, Tennessee, USA. For unsorted samples, about 87 million PBMCs were counted, and genomic DNA was extracted using the QIAamp DNA Blood Mini kit. Blood was collected by leukapheresis, and PBMCs were isolated by Ficoll-Histopaque density gradient centrifugation and then cryopreserved in liquid nitrogen vapor phase. This receptor was obtained from a woman aged 40 to 50 in good health. Some clones in this sample may be carry-over from other donors' samples. The sequenced sample consisted of PBMCs. The chain is made from TRBV12-5 and TRBJ2-7; TRBD1 agrees with 7 junctional bases. The bases are TGTGCTAGTGGTTTGGTTCGACAGGGAATGGGGTACGAGCAGTACTTC. This is translated as CASGLVRQGMGYEQYF.